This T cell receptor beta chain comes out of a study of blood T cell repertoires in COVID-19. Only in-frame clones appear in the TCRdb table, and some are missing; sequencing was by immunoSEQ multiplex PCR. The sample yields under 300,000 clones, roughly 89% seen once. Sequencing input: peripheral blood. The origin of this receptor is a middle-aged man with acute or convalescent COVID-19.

CDR3 coding DNA: TGTGCCAGCAGCCCTGACAGGAGCTCCTACAATGAGCAGTTCTTC. Amino acid sequence: CASSPDRSSYNEQFF. V is TRBV11-3 and J is TRBJ2-1, with D perhaps TRBD1 (6 bases). Germline V gives CDR1 SGHNT, CDR2 YENEEA. Trimming stripped 5 bases from V and 0 bases from J, with 11 bases between. CDR3 length equals 15 residues.